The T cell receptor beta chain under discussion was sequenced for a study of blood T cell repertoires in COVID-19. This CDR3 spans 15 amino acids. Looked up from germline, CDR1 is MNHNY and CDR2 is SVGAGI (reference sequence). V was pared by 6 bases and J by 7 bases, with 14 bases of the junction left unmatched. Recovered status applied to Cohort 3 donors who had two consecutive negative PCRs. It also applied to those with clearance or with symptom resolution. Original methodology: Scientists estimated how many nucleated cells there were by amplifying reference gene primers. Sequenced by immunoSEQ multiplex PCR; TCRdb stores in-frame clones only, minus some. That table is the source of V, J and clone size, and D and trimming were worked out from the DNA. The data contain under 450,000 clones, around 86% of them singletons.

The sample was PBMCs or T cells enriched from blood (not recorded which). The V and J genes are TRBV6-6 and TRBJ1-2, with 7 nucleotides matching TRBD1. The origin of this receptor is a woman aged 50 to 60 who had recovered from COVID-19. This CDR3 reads CASSLGQAEGGGYTF. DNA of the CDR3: TGTGCCAGCAGCCTCGGACAGGCCGAAGGGGGTGGCTACACCTTC.